The 11 T cell receptor beta chains given below trace back to one sample, sequenced in a study of immune cell composition in non-small cell lung cancer. Profiling relied on immunoSEQ multiplex PCR, and the TCRdb table lists in-frame clones only, not all of them. The data show 10,000 or so clones, with roughly 80% seen just once and around 9.9% held by the top ten. Sequences were obtained from lung tumor tissue. Receptors originate from a human donor with non-small cell lung cancer.

V and J are TRBV5-5 and TRBJ1-1; no firm D call. Germline V gene sequence: CDR1 SGHKS, CDR2 YYEKEE (reference sequence). The V gene lost 2 bases and the J gene lost 4 bases, with 15 bases spanning the gap. The CDR3 is made up of 15 amino acids. CDR3 in DNA: TGTGCCAGCAGCTTAGGATCCAGAGGTAGCACTGAAGCTTTCTTT. Its protein is CASSLGSRGSTEAFF. The whole variable domain, remainder taken from reference TRBV5-5 and TRBJ1-1, is DAGVTQSPTHLIKTRGQQVTLRCSPISGHKSVSWYQQVLGQGPQFIFQYYEKEERGRGNFPDRFSARQFPNYSSELNVNALLLGDSALYLCASSLGSRGSTEAFFGQGTRLTVV.

This clone has only a few counts. The chain employs TRBV30 and TRBJ1-1, with unresolved D. The CDR3 sequence is 13 residues long. V gave up 0 bases and J gave up 4 bases, with 9 bases separating them. CDR1 and CDR2 (germline): GTSNPN, SVGIG (reference sequence). CDR3 in amino acids: CAWSVGPGTEAFF. The CDR3, as DNA: TGTGCCTGGAGTGTAGGACCGGGCACTGAAGCTTTCTTT.

In this sample, this clone turned up a few times. The chain uses TRBV2 and TRBJ1-5; no clear D gene. The CDR3 sequence is 13 residues long. CDR1 and CDR2 from the germline V gene are SNHLY and FYNNEI. V was clipped by 5 bases and J by 7 bases, with 12 bases between them. This CDR3 is CASSPDRQQPQHF. The CDR3 DNA is TGTGCCAGCAGTCCAGACCGGCAGCAGCCCCAGCATTTT. Looking up the rest from reference TRBV2 and TRBJ1-5 gives the full variable domain: EPEVTQTPSHQVTQMGQEVILRCVPISNHLYFYWYRQILGQKVEFLVSFYNNEISEKSEIFDDQFSVERPDGSNFTLKIRSTKLEDSAMYFCASSPDRQQPQHFGDGTRLSIL.

The chain has TRBV10-3 and TRBJ2-1; no reliable D call. V shed 4 bases and J shed 7 bases, with 5 bases lying between them. The CDR3 runs to 11 residues. Per the germline V gene, CDR1 is ENHRY and CDR2 is SYGVKD. Here the CDR3 reads CAISGRNEQFF. The DNA of the CDR3 is TGTGCCATCAGTGGAAGGAATGAGCAGTTCTTC.

The CDR3 protein is CASSPGGRRTDTQYF. The CDR3 nucleotides are TGTGCCAGCAGCCCCGGTGGCAGGAGAACAGATACGCAGTATTTT. The gene calls are TRBV5-4 and TRBJ2-3; D unresolved. Germline V gene sequence: CDR1 SGHNT, CDR2 YYREEE (reference sequence). Trimming pared 4 bases from V and 3 bases from J, leaving 15 bases between. The CDR3 is made up of 15 amino acids.

Comment on this clone: Sequence at one end of the junction differs from germline and may be a read error. The same CDR3 arises from other DNA sequences in this sample as well. The J gene is TRBJ1-1, the V gene TRBV7-9; 10 nucleotides align to TRBD1. In germline, CDR1 is SEHNR, CDR2 FQNEAQ (reference sequence). The CDR3 consists of 16 residues. This CDR3 reads CASSHDRGLGNTEAFF. The CDR3, as DNA: TGTGCTAGCAGCCACGACAGGGGGCTCGGGAACACTGAAGCTTTCTTT.

The rearrangement links TRBV11-3 to TRBJ2-1, with 8 bases fitting TRBD1. This CDR3 region has 15 residues. The germline CDR1 and CDR2 sequences are SGHNT and YENEEA. After removal of 3 bases from V and 2 bases from J, the junction contained 3 bases not matched to a gene. This CDR3 is CASSFTGGPYNEQFF. The CDR3 coding sequence is TGTGCCAGCAGCTTTACAGGGGGACCCTACAATGAGCAGTTCTTC.

The V and J genes are TRBV9 and TRBJ2-3, with no clear D. Germline lookup yields CDR1 SGDLS and CDR2 YYNGEE. The CDR3 length is 13 residues. Trimming took off 0 bases at V and 2 bases at J, with 4 bases between the two ends. The CDR3 DNA sequence: TGTGCCAGCAGCGTAGCCCCCACAGATACGCAGTATTTT. It codes for CASSVAPTDTQYF.

The chain links TRBV6-5 to TRBJ1-1; D gene uncertain. With 5 bases removed from V and 5 bases from J, the gap between germline ends came to 18 bases. The length of the CDR3 is 15 residues. Germline CDR1 MNHEY, CDR2 SVGAGI. This CDR3 reads CASSTPRQFRTEAFF. The CDR3 coding sequence is TGTGCCAGCAGTACCCCCCGGCAGTTTCGGACTGAAGCTTTCTTT.

The chain links TRBV5-4 to TRBJ2-7; the D gene could be TRBD1 or TRBD2 (5 bases each). CDR1 is SGHNT and CDR2 is YYREEE in the germline V gene (reference sequence). The CDR3 runs to 13 residues. Trimming left V 0 bases short and J 6 bases short, with 10 bases between. CDR3 sequence: CASSLVGTSEQYF. The CDR3 DNA reads as TGTGCCAGCAGCTTGGTGGGGACCTCCGAGCAGTACTTC.

V is TRBV11-1 and J is TRBJ2-7; no firm D call. Trimming removed 3 bases from V and 7 bases from J, with 4 bases in between. The CDR3 has 10 residues. Germline V gene lookup returns CDR1 SGHAT and CDR2 FQDESV (reference sequence). This chain's CDR3 is CASSFGEQYF. The CDR3 DNA reads TGTGCCAGCAGCTTCGGGGAGCAGTACTTC.